This T cell receptor (beta chain) was identified in a study of T-cell memory formation after mild COVID-19 (dated by TCRdb to about 2021). Notes on the research overall: TCR sequence clusters from the two donors were largely donor specific. In two donors, T-cell clones that expanded and contracted after mild COVID-19 were followed by sequencing TCRalpha and TCRbeta repertoires longitudinally. Two young, previously healthy adult volunteers made up the cohort, one male and one female. The study at large found these results: Contracting CD4+ clones were located mainly in the CM and EM memory subsets, whereas CD8+ clones were found to be enriched in EMRA. Only a couple of mild cases were covered by the study, and larger cohorts that include severe cases with pre-infection samples were considered necessary. Whether the second-wave clones peaking on day 37 were SARS-CoV-2 specific was not confirmed. From day 15 to 85, contracting clones showed balanced CD4/CD8 phenotypes, whereas a second wave of clones that expanded from day 15 to 37 leaned towards CD4+. The detection of some responding clones in pre-infection memory suggests that pre-existing cross-reactive memory T cells joined the SARS-CoV-2 response.

The sample was run on an Illumina NovaSeq 6000. Using 5'RACE with constant-segment primers, TCRalpha and TCRbeta cDNA libraries were constructed, with sample barcodes and unique molecular identifiers added in the process. Trizol reagent was used to extract RNA from every sample. Libraries were amplified in two PCR steps, with a second sample barcode and Illumina TruSeq adapters added in the second step. Sequencing of the libraries was done on an Illumina NovaSeq, producing 2 x 150 bp paired-end reads. Under the source paper's analysis protocol: Reads were demultiplexed and collapsed into UMI-guided consensus sequences with migec v1.2.7. Using mixcr v2.1.11, the UMI consensuses were aligned to TRA and TRB V and J templates and assembled into clonotypes. A clonotype was counted as expanded or contracted only if both edgeR and NoisET called the change significant, with noise models trained on biological replicates. For edgeR calls, the cutoffs were a false discovery rate-adjusted p below 0.01 and a log2 fold-change threshold of 1. As an exploratory analysis of dynamics, PCA with hierarchical clustering was applied to max-normalized trajectories of the 1000 most abundant clonotypes. Separately sequenced CD4+ and CD8+ repertoires were used to assign a CD4 or CD8 phenotype to each responding clone. TCRdb took the public reads, trimmed them with fastp at Q25, ran MiXCR for clone calling and kept in-frame beta chains. Rows are unified per CDR3 protein, each entry keeping the most common DNA and genes. The V and J calls were determined by TCRdb, not by the authors. This sample holds about 200,000 distinct CDR3 sequences; around 9.1% were observed only once. Together, the top ten hold about 3.8% of the sample.

Ficoll-Paque density gradient centrifugation was used to isolate PBMCs. This clonotype has just a few counts. Its binding antigen is unknown. Nothing much larger sits one base from this clone, and base qualities are not available. The V end gives up 4 bases and the J end 0 bases, leaving 4 bases in the junction not matched to a gene. From the cysteine through the phenylalanine, the CDR3 covers 15 amino acids. The read is trimmed to its CDR3 DNA, 45 bases read in frame from base 1. From the germline V gene, CDR1 is SGHRS and CDR2 is YFSETQ. The source of this sequence is a man younger than 35 who had mild COVID-19 (a few samples of this study predate the infection). The sample titles of this study are shuffled in the database, so cell type and time point are left out; the donor was told from shared clones. Sequenced material: PBMCs or a T cell subset sorted from them (not recorded which). The rearranged segments are TRBV5-1 and TRBJ2-1, and TRBD1 matches 7 of the central bases. In nucleotide form, the sequence is TGCGCCAGCAGCGCCACAGGGGACTCCTACAATGAGCAGTTCTTC. This codes for CASSATGDSYNEQFF.